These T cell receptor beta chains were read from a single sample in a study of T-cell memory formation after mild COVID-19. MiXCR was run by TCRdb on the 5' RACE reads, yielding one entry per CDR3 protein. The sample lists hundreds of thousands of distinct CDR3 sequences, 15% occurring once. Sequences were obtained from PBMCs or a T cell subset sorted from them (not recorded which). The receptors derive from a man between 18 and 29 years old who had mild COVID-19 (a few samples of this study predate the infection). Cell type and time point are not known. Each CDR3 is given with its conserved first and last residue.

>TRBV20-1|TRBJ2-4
CSARSSQAKNIQYF
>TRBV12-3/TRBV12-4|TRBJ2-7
CASSFRSYEQYF
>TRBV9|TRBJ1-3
CASSPGGANSGNTIYF
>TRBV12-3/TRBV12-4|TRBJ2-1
CASSIGRGHNEQFF
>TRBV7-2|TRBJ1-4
CASSSPDRGRNEKLFF
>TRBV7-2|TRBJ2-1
CASSSTITSWDEQFF
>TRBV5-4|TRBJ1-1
CASSLGGGRMNTEAFF
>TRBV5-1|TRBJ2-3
CASSLQRGGGTDTQYF
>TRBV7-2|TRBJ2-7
CASSLVSRGDPYEQYF
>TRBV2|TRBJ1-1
CAGGKHTEAFF
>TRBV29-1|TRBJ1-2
CSVTRDYRYGYTF
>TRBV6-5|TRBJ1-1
CASNPRGRTTEAFF
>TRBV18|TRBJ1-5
CASSPGSNQPQHF
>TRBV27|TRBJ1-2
CASTLGVYGYTF
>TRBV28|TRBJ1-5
CASTAGASNQPQHF
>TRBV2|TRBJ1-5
CASSKIQVNQPQHF
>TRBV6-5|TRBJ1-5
CASSYSGSQPQHF
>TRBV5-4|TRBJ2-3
CASSWGGGLVSHTDTQYF
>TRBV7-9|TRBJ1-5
CASSMDNQPQHF
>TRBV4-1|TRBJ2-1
CASSQNLRSAPSSYNEQFF
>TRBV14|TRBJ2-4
CASSLPGRENIQYF
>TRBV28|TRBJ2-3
CASISPYSGQRSQYF
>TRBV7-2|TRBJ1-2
CASSFSIRVLDGYTF
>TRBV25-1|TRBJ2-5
CASSDGGPGETQYF
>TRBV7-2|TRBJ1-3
CASSDFVSGNTIYF
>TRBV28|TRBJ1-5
CASSPRGREGPQHF